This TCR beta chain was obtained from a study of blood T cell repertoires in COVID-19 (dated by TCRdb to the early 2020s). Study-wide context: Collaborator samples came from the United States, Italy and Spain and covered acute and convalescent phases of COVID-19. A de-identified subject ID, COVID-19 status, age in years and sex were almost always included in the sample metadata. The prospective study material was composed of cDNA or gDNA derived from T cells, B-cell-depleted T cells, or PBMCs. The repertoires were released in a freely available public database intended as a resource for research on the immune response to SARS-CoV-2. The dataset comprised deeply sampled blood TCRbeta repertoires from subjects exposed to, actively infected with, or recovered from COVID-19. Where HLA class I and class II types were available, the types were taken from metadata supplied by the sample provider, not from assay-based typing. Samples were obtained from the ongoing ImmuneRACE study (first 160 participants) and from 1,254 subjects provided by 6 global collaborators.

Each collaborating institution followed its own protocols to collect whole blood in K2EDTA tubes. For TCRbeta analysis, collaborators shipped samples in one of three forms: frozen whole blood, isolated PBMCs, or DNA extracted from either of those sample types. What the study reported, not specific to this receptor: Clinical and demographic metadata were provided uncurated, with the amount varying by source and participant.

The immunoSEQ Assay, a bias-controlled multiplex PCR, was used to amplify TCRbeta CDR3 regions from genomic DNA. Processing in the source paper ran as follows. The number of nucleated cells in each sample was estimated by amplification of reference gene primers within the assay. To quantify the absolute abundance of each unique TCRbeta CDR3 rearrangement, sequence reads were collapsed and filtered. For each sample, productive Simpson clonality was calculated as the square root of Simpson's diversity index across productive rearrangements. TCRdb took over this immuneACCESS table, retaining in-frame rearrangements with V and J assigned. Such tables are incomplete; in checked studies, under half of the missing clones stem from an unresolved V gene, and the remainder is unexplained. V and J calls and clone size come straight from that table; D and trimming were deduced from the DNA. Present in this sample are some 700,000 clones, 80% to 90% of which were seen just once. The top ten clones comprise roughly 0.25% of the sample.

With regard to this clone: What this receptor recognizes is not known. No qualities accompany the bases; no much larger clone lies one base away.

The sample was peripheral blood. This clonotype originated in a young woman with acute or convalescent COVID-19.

The nucleotide sequence reads as follows: TGCGCCAGCAGCTTGCCGGGGGTACAAGAGACCCAGTACTTC. Its coded protein is CASSLPGVQETQYF. The sequence is built from TRBV5-1 and TRBJ2-5, with TRBD2 perhaps the D gene, on 6 matching bases. The CDR3, from cysteine to phenylalanine, totals 14 residues. This entry keeps only the CDR3 DNA: 42 bases, framed from base 1. V gives up 1 base and J gives up 2 bases, and the segment between their germline ends measures 9 bases. CDR1 SGHRS and CDR2 YFSETQ were looked up in the germline V gene.